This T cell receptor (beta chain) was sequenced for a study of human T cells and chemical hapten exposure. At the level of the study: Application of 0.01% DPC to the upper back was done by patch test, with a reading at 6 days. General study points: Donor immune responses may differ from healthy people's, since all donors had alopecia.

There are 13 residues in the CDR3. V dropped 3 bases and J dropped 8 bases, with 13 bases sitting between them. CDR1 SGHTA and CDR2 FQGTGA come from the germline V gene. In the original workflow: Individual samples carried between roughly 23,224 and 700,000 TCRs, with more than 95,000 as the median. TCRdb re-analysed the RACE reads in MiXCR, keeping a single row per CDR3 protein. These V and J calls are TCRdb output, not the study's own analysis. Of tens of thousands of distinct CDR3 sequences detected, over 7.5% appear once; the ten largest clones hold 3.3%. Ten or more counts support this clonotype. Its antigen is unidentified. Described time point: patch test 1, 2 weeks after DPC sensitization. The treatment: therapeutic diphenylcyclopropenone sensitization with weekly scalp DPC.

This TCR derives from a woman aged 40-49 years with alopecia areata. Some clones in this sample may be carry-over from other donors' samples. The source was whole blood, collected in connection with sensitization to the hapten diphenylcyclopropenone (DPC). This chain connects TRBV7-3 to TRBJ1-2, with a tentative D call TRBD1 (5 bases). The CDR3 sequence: CASSLTGLEGYTF. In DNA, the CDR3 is TGTGCCAGCAGCTTGACGGGGCTAGAGGGCTACACCTTC. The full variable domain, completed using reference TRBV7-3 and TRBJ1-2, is GAGVSQTPSNKVTEKGKYVELRCDPISGHTALYWYRQSLGQGPEFLIYFQGTGAADDSGLPNDRFFAVRPEGSVSTLKIQRTERGDSAVYLCASSLTGLEGYTFGSGTRLTVV.